These 4 T cell receptor beta chains came from one sample sequenced in a study of regulatory and conventional T cells in RAG deficiency. TCRdb keeps only in-frame clones here, not all; method: immunoSEQ multiplex PCR. In the table there are approximately 12,000 clones, about 92% of which are singletons. The sorted conventional CD4+ T cells were CD25-low and CD127-high, with genomic DNA sequenced. These same records also appear under a second study, on regulatory T cells. That paper states: Amplification used 52 TRBV primers and 13 TRBJ primers.

The sample taken for sequencing was CD4+ effector T cells sorted from blood. These receptors came from a human donor in good health.

As DNA, the CDR3 is TGTGCCAGCAGTGTACGGACAGGGCGGGGCTACACCTTC. This encodes CASSVRTGRGYTF. The chain employs TRBV2 and TRBJ1-2; 8 nucleotides match TRBD1. V gave up 4 bases and J gave up 8 bases; unmatched junction bases: 6. Germline CDR1 reads SNHLY; CDR2 reads FYNNEI. This CDR3 spans 13 amino acids. The full variable domain, completed using reference TRBV2 and TRBJ1-2, is EPEVTQTPSHQVTQMGQEVILRCVPISNHLYFYWYRQILGQKVEFLVSFYNNEISEKSEIFDDQFSVERPDGSNFTLKIRSTKLEDSAMYFCASSVRTGRGYTFGSGTRLTVV.

This CDR3 is CASSFGTSGIPSQETQYF. The CDR3 nucleotides read TGTGCCAGCAGTTTCGGGACTAGCGGGATCCCGTCCCAAGAGACCCAGTACTTC. The J gene is TRBJ2-5, the V gene TRBV27; 13 bases line up with TRBD2. Germline V gene lookup returns CDR1 MNHEY and CDR2 SMNVEV (reference sequence). The CDR3 has 18 residues. After removal of 3 bases from V and 1 base from J, the junction contained 8 bases not matched to a gene.

This clone came up once. The gene calls are TRBV28 and TRBJ2-7; 7 bases fit TRBD2. Germline CDR1 MDHEN, CDR2 SYDVKM. The V segment lost 3 bases and the J segment 0 bases; nucleotides outside the gene matches: 5. The length of the CDR3 is 15 residues. This CDR3 is CASSFAGGSSYEQYF. The CDR3 DNA is TGTGCCAGCAGTTTTGCAGGCGGGAGCTCCTACGAGCAGTACTTC. Looking up the rest from reference TRBV28 and TRBJ2-7 gives the full variable domain: DVKVTQSSRYLVKRTGEKVFLECVQDMDHENMFWYRQDPGLGLRLIYFSYDVKMKEKGDIPEGYSVSREKKERFSLILESASTNQTSMYLCASSFAGGSSYEQYFGPGTRLTVT.

The J gene is TRBJ1-6, the V gene TRBV7-6; 8 bases map to TRBD1. This CDR3 is built from 15 residues. The V and J ends lost 5 bases and 7 bases, in that order; junction bases with no gene match: 7. Germline V gene lookup returns CDR1 SGHVS and CDR2 FNYEAQ. The CDR3 DNA sequence: TGTGCCAGCAGCACAAGACAGGGGAACAATTCACCCCTCCACTTT. It translates to CASSTRQGNNSPLHF.